Below are 12 T cell receptor beta chains sequenced from a single sample in a study of cytomegalovirus exposure and HLA in healthy donors (dated by TCRdb to the late 2010s). Receptor amplification or capture employed the immunoSEQ multiplex PCR assay. The multiplex PCR relied on a mix of 60 forward primers for TCR Vbeta segments and 13 reverse primers for TCR Jbeta segments. TCRdb took this table from immuneACCESS and kept in-frame rearrangements with V and J called. Such tables lack part of the clones; where checked against another copy, unresolved V genes explain under half of the gap, and the rest is unexplained. This sample is represented by about 220,000 clones; 82% of them were singletons. Together, the top ten hold 5% to 6.5% of the sample. The sample consisted of PBMCs. These receptors all stem from a woman in her 40s in good health and CMV-seropositive.

The gene calls are TRBV10-1 and TRBJ2-1; 10 bases line up with TRBD2. CDR1 is WNHNN and CDR2 is SYGVQD in the germline V gene (reference sequence). The CDR3 loop spans 16 amino acids. V trimming: 2 bases; J trimming: 9 bases; junction bases outside the gene matches: 10. The CDR3 DNA reads TGCGCCAGCAGTGAGGGCGATAGCGGGAGGCAGAGTGAGCAGTTCTTC. This encodes CASSEGDSGRQSEQFF.

In regard to this clone: Other DNA sequences in the sample encode the same CDR3. The chain joins TRBV29-1 to TRBJ2-2; D may be TRBD1 (6 bases). The CDR3 consists of 14 residues. From germline, CDR1 is SQVTM and CDR2 ANQGSEA. The V end was cut by 5 bases, the J end by 0 bases, with 10 bases between. The CDR3 spells CSVRQVPNTGELFF. DNA of the CDR3: TGCAGCGTTCGACAGGTCCCGAACACCGGGGAGCTGTTTTTT.

The rearrangement uses TRBV9 and TRBJ2-7, with D possibly matching TRBD2 (5 bases). There are 13 residues in the CDR3. Germline V gene sequence: CDR1 SGDLS, CDR2 YYNGEE. The V end lost 3 bases, the J end lost 7 bases, and 14 bases lay between the germline ends. The CDR3 reads CASSAGSPGEQYF. In DNA, the CDR3 is TGTGCCAGCAGCGCCGGGTCTCCGGGGGAGCAGTACTTC.

This clone appeared a few times. The chain joins TRBV27 to TRBJ2-3; 7 nucleotides line up with TRBD2. From germline, CDR1 is MNHEY and CDR2 SMNVEV (reference sequence). The CDR3 loop spans 16 amino acids. With V trimmed by 5 bases and J by 2 bases, 10 bases remained unmatched. CDR3 nucleotides: TGTGCCAGCAGTCCGAGCGGGACGGAGATCACAGATACGCAGTATTTT. It codes for CASSPSGTEITDTQYF.

This clone occurred once. The chain joins TRBV11-3 to TRBJ1-1, with 10 bases fitting TRBD1. The V and J ends lost 1 base and 0 bases, in that order; junction bases with no gene match: 2. This CDR3 has 16 residues. Germline CDR1 reads SGHNT; CDR2 reads YENEEA. The CDR3 bases are TGTGCCAGCAGCTTAGGGGACAGGGGTATGAACACTGAAGCTTTCTTT. Translation gives CASSLGDRGMNTEAFF. Complete variable domain (other parts from reference TRBV11-3 and TRBJ1-1): EAGVVQSPRYKIIEKKQPVAFWCNPISGHNTLYWYLQNLGQGPELLIRYENEEAVDDSQLPKDRFSAERLKGVDSTLKIQPAELGDSAVYLCASSLGDRGMNTEAFFGQGTRLTVV.

The chain has TRBV4-1 and TRBJ2-1; 7 nucleotides match TRBD2. The CDR3 is made up of 14 amino acids. V gave up 2 bases and J gave up 7 bases; unmatched junction bases: 5. Per germline, CDR1 MGHRA and CDR2 YSYEKL. In DNA form, the CDR3 reads TGCGCCAGCAGCCAAAGTGGGGGGGGGAATGAGCAGTTCTTC. Amino acids: CASSQSGGGNEQFF.

The gene calls are TRBV30 and TRBJ2-7, with no clear D. CDR1 and CDR2 from the germline V gene are GTSNPN and SVGIG (reference sequence). V was pared by 2 bases and J by 2 bases, with 10 bases between. CDR3 length: 13 residues. The CDR3 loop reads CAWSSSGPYEQYF. As DNA, the CDR3 is TGTGCCTGGAGTTCTAGTGGCCCCTACGAGCAGTACTTC.

CDR3 nucleotide sequence: TGTGCCAGCAGCTTCGGTTGGGGGGGCCTCGCAGATACGCAGTATTTT. Protein sequence: CASSFGWGGLADTQYF. The chain carries TRBV5-5 and TRBJ2-3; D is perhaps TRBD2 (7 bases). The CDR3 is 16 amino acids. Trimming stripped 2 bases from V and 4 bases from J, with 17 bases between. The V gene's germline CDR1 is SGHKS and CDR2 YYEKEE (reference sequence).

This clone was observed a handful of times. The chain carries TRBV6-5 and TRBJ2-5; D is possibly TRBD2 (5 bases). The end of the DNA aligns better with TRBJ2-7, so the J call may be wrong. CDR1 and CDR2 from the germline V gene are MNHEY and SVGAGI. The CDR3 is 12 residues long. Written as DNA, the CDR3 is TGTGCCAGCAGTCGGACTCGTTACGAGCAGTACTTC. Its protein product is CASSRTRYEQYF.

The chain combines TRBV30 with TRBJ2-5, with TRBD1 identical over 10 bases. V dropped 1 base and J dropped 0; count of bases not matched to a gene: 11. This CDR3 region has 18 residues. Germline CDR1 GTSNPN, CDR2 SVGIG (reference sequence). DNA of the CDR3: TGTGCCTGGAGTGGTAAGGAACCCGGGACAGGGGACCAAGAGACCCAGTACTTC. It yields the protein CAWSGKEPGTGDQETQYF.

This clone has just one count. The chain uses TRBV30 and TRBJ2-5, with D tentatively TRBD2 (7 bases). The J call is in doubt because the DNA end fits TRBJ2-7 better. The CDR3 has 14 residues. The germline V gene encodes CDR1 GTSNPN and CDR2 SVGIG (reference sequence). CDR3 DNA: TGTGCCTGGAGTGAGGGGGGGTTCTCCTACGAGCAGTACTTC. Translated, it gives CAWSEGGFSYEQYF.

V and J are TRBV15 and TRBJ1-1; D is undetermined. Germline V gene lookup returns CDR1 LNHNV and CDR2 YYDKDF (reference sequence). CDR3 size: 13 residues. With 0 bases removed from V and 6 bases from J, the gap between germline ends came to 8 bases. The CDR3 is CATSRDRQAEAFF. The CDR3 bases are TGTGCCACCAGCAGAGATCGTCAGGCTGAAGCTTTCTTT.